This TCR beta chain was sequenced during a study of human T cells and chemical hapten exposure. As for the study in general: Slight differences in pooled library volume were the main source of varying TCR yields across samples.

This clonotype was observed once. A much larger clone differs from this one at a single base, so this may be a read error. This CDR3 has 14 residues. Germline loops: CDR1 MGHDK, CDR2 SYGVNS. TCRdb reprocessed the RACE reads via MiXCR and lists one record per CDR3 protein. Among more than 85,000 distinct CDR3 sequences, approximately 9% were seen once, and the ten largest hold around 2.6%. Time point defined: pre-sensitization, week 0. Noted treatment: therapeutic diphenylcyclopropenone sensitization with weekly scalp DPC. The receptor's source is a man aged 35 to 55 with alopecia areata. Some clones in this sample may be carry-over from other donors' samples. Specimen: whole blood, collected in connection with sensitization to the hapten diphenylcyclopropenone (DPC). The rearrangement joins TRBV25-1 to TRBJ1-1; D perhaps matches TRBD1 (5 bases). The CDR3 spells CDSSERGAYTEAFF. CDR3 DNA sequence: TGTGACAGCAGTGAACGAGGGGCCTACACTGAAGCTTTCTTT.